The present TCR beta chain was sequenced within a study of beta chain features in type 1 diabetes. Study findings and constraints: Sequencing used cDNA, and cells with high TCR expression could therefore be over-represented. Equally in patients and controls, PCR might preferentially amplify shorter templates. Among all four CD4+ subsets, Type 1 diabetes patients had TCRB CDR3s that were moderately but significantly shorter.

cDNA synthesis used the whole RNA isolate, giving expressed TCRB sequences. Repertoires were generated with immunoSEQ multiplex PCR, while TCRdb's copy carries only in-frame clones and drops some. The sample includes around 150,000 clones, over 9% of them seen just once. CDR3 length equals 14 residues. Germline CDR1 is LGHNA and CDR2 is YSLEER. V dropped 2 bases and J dropped 1 base, with 8 bases sitting between them. Regarding this clone: Antigen unknown.

Blood was collected once per donor into heparin, averaging approximately 0.11 L. The clonotype originates from a man in his thirties or forties with type 1 diabetes. Sequenced: central memory CD4+ T cells from blood. The chain combines TRBV4-3 with TRBJ1-1; a weak D match, TRBD1 (6 bases). CDR3 DNA: TGCGCCAGCAGCCAACAGGGGCCGAACACTGAAGCTTTCTTT. Amino acid sequence: CASSQQGPNTEAFF.